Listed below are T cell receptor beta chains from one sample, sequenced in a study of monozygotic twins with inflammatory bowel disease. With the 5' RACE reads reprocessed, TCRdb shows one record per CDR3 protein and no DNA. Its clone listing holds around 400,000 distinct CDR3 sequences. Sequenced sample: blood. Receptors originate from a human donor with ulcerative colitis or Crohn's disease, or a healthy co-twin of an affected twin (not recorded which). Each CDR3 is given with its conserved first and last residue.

CDR3aa: CSAFLSGSSGNEQFF
len: 15
j_gene: TRBJ2-1
v_gene: TRBV20-1

CDR3aa: CASPPFDTGELFF
len: 13
j_gene: TRBJ2-2
v_gene: TRBV5-1

CDR3aa: CAWVAGLPSYNEQFF
len: 15
j_gene: TRBJ2-1
v_gene: TRBV30

CDR3aa: CASSLMGANTEAFF
len: 14
j_gene: TRBJ1-1
v_gene: TRBV7-3

CDR3aa: CASSKGASYNEQFF
len: 14
j_gene: TRBJ2-1
v_gene: TRBV5-1

CDR3aa: CASRWGARQYF
len: 11
j_gene: TRBJ2-3
v_gene: TRBV27

CDR3aa: CASSSSGTGEETQYF
len: 15
j_gene: TRBJ2-5
v_gene: TRBV7-6

CDR3aa: CASENGNTGELFF
len: 13
j_gene: TRBJ2-2
v_gene: TRBV5-1

CDR3aa: CASSLVDNRGTDTQYF
len: 16
j_gene: TRBJ2-3
v_gene: TRBV28

CDR3aa: CASRPRQGRRTGELFF
len: 16
j_gene: TRBJ2-2
v_gene: TRBV5-1

CDR3aa: CASSQEGSQAYNEQFF
len: 16
j_gene: TRBJ2-1
v_gene: TRBV4-2

CDR3aa: CASSVGSLGDTEAFF
len: 15
j_gene: TRBJ1-1
v_gene: TRBV5-1

CDR3aa: CASSLALSVADTQYF
len: 15
j_gene: TRBJ2-3
v_gene: TRBV7-2

CDR3aa: CASSLGQENYGYTF
len: 14
j_gene: TRBJ1-2
v_gene: TRBV5-1

CDR3aa: CASSPRRVSNEQYF
len: 14
j_gene: TRBJ2-7
v_gene: TRBV7-2

CDR3aa: CASRAGGTEAFF
len: 12
j_gene: TRBJ1-1
v_gene: TRBV6-6

CDR3aa: CASRRDRVGYGYTF
len: 14
j_gene: TRBJ1-2
v_gene: TRBV28

CDR3aa: CSAIGTYYGYTF
len: 12
j_gene: TRBJ1-2
v_gene: TRBV20-1

CDR3aa: CASSQGQGNTGELFF
len: 15
j_gene: TRBJ2-2
v_gene: TRBV14

CDR3aa: CASRQPTSPEYF
len: 12
j_gene: TRBJ2-7
v_gene: TRBV7-9

CDR3aa: CASSPHAGTNTEAFF
len: 15
j_gene: TRBJ1-1
v_gene: TRBV7-9

CDR3aa: CASSLTDRGVGETQYF
len: 16
j_gene: TRBJ2-5
v_gene: TRBV6-1

CDR3aa: CAISGPGQGNSPLHF
len: 15
j_gene: TRBJ1-6
v_gene: TRBV10-3

CDR3aa: CASSSPRGSPYNEQFF
len: 16
j_gene: TRBJ2-1
v_gene: TRBV27

CDR3aa: CASSLGGGLLGELFF
len: 15
j_gene: TRBJ2-2
v_gene: TRBV5-1

CDR3aa: CASSPAGGFGNTIYF
len: 15
j_gene: TRBJ1-3
v_gene: TRBV6-1

CDR3aa: CASSSEEGVLSYNEQFF
len: 17
j_gene: TRBJ2-1
v_gene: TRBV5-8

CDR3aa: CASAGAFEQYF
len: 11
j_gene: TRBJ2-7
v_gene: TRBV5-1

CDR3aa: CASSPLLSGAGGDTQYF
len: 17
j_gene: TRBJ2-3
v_gene: TRBV5-1

CDR3aa: CSATSAAGTDTQYF
len: 14
j_gene: TRBJ2-3
v_gene: TRBV20-1

CDR3aa: CASSLRRDTAHDNEQFF
len: 17
j_gene: TRBJ2-1
v_gene: TRBV12-3/TRBV12-4

CDR3aa: CASSPQGDLTGYTF
len: 14
j_gene: TRBJ1-2
v_gene: TRBV18

CDR3aa: CAISGYGSSYNEQFF
len: 15
j_gene: TRBJ2-1
v_gene: TRBV10-3

CDR3aa: CASSLILNTEAFF
len: 13
j_gene: TRBJ1-1
v_gene: TRBV5-6

CDR3aa: CASSYGTAEFSPLHF
len: 15
j_gene: TRBJ1-6
v_gene: TRBV6-2/TRBV6-3

CDR3aa: CASSLAPFPLKRVTYNEQFF
len: 20
j_gene: TRBJ2-1
v_gene: TRBV5-1

CDR3aa: CASSAGLAGLYF
len: 12
j_gene: TRBJ2-3
v_gene: TRBV2